This T cell receptor beta chain was captured by sequencing in a study of shared clonotypes between healthy human individuals. In the study overall: The study enrolled a couple of women and three men aged 18 to 49. Used for every donor were three CD4 naive, three CD4 memory, two CD8 naive and one CD8 memory plate. Study-level points and caveats: Sampling covered blood only; tissue repertoires likely differ.

A CD45RA+ naive subset and a CD45RA-negative memory subset were split from CD4+ cells. With respect to this clone: Its antigen remains unknown.

The CDR3 has 15 residues. V was cut by 0 bases and J by 7 bases, with 12 bases left in between. Germline V CDR1 and CDR2: MNHNY, SVGAGI (reference sequence). Profiling relied on immunoSEQ multiplex PCR, and the TCRdb table lists in-frame clones only, not all of them. The repertoire holds fewer than 3 million clones, 85% to 95% seen once, with 0.37% in the top ten. V gene TRBV6-6 combines with J gene TRBJ2-2, with D hard to call. The sample was naive CD4+ T cells from PBMCs. The subset is: CD45RA+ positively selected. This receptor was taken from a man younger than 30 in good health. Some clones in this sample may be carry-over from other donors' samples. CDR3 bases: TGTGCCAGCAGTTACTCGGCAGGTTCGGACGGGGAGCTGTTTTTT. Translated, it gives CASSYSAGSDGELFF.